The rows below give T cell receptor beta chains drawn from one sample of a study of response to subunit inactivated influenza vaccine. TCRdb re-called the RT-PCR reads with MiXCR, one entry per CDR3 protein. The profile shows about 520,000 distinct CDR3 sequences, 6% to 9% of them singletons. Sample: PBMCs from blood, taken about 24 months after vaccination. The receptors were gathered from a man between 50 and 75 years old who received an inactivated influenza vaccine. Each CDR3 is given with its conserved first and last residue. The D gene is left open where the match is weak. Some rows have no size entry. The others give once, few or many, or a class for an expanded clone.

V gene: TRBV27
J gene: TRBJ1-4
clone size: .
D gene: .
CDR3 protein: CASSSGGPNEKLFF
CDR3 DNA: TGTGCCAGCAGTTCGGGGGGCCCTAATGAAAAACTGTTTTTT

V gene: TRBV10-3
J gene: TRBJ2-2
clone size: few
D gene: TRBD2
CDR3 protein: CAITPTSGGGTGELFF
CDR3 DNA: TGTGCCATCACCCCGACTAGCGGGGGGGGCACCGGGGAGCTGTTTTTT

V gene: TRBV7-2
J gene: TRBJ2-7
clone size: .
D gene: .
CDR3 protein: CASSLGPASAYEQYF
CDR3 DNA: TGTGCCAGCAGCTTAGGGCCAGCCTCGGCCTACGAGCAGTACTTC

V gene: TRBV5-1
J gene: TRBJ2-2
clone size: many
D gene: .
CDR3 protein: CASEAGHTNTGELFF
CDR3 DNA: TGCGCCAGCGAAGCAGGACACACGAACACCGGGGAGCTGTTTTTT

V gene: TRBV20-1
J gene: TRBJ1-1
clone size: few
D gene: .
CDR3 protein: CSARAGAPNTEAFF
CDR3 DNA: TGCAGTGCTAGGGCAGGGGCTCCGAACACTGAAGCTTTCTTT

V gene: TRBV3-1
J gene: TRBJ1-5
clone size: few
D gene: TRBD1
CDR3 protein: CASSQDIRGNQPQHF
CDR3 DNA: TGTGCCAGCAGCCAAGATATCAGGGGGAATCAGCCCCAGCATTTT

V gene: TRBV30
J gene: TRBJ2-5
clone size: few
D gene: .
CDR3 protein: CAWSLTAGETQYF
CDR3 DNA: TGTGCCTGGAGTCTTACAGCGGGAGAGACCCAGTACTTC

V gene: TRBV4-3
J gene: TRBJ2-7
clone size: many
D gene: TRBD1
CDR3 protein: CASSQEGTGAYYEQYF
CDR3 DNA: TGCGCCAGCAGCCAAGAGGGGACAGGGGCGTATTACGAGCAGTACTTC

V gene: TRBV20-1
J gene: TRBJ2-1
clone size: few
D gene: TRBD2
CDR3 protein: CSARGREGKDNEQFF
CDR3 DNA: TGCAGTGCTAGGGGACGGGAGGGGAAAGACAATGAGCAGTTCTTC

V gene: TRBV20-1
J gene: TRBJ2-3
clone size: few
D gene: .
CDR3 protein: CSAMAGSSTDTQYF
CDR3 DNA: TGCAGTGCTATGGCGGGCTCTAGCACAGATACGCAGTATTTT

V gene: TRBV6-5
J gene: TRBJ2-7
clone size: many
D gene: .
CDR3 protein: CASSYYAGAAYEQYF
CDR3 DNA: TGTGCCAGCAGTTACTACGCGGGGGCCGCCTACGAGCAGTACTTC

V gene: TRBV20-1
J gene: TRBJ2-1
clone size: .
D gene: .
CDR3 protein: CSAPSSSYNEQFF
CDR3 DNA: TGCAGTGCCCCGTCTAGCTCCTACAATGAGCAGTTCTTC

V gene: TRBV20-1
J gene: TRBJ2-2
clone size: many
D gene: .
CDR3 protein: CSASRQRNTGELFF
CDR3 DNA: TGCAGTGCTAGCCGACAGAGAAACACCGGGGAGCTGTTTTTT

V gene: TRBV13
J gene: TRBJ2-1
clone size: few
D gene: .
CDR3 protein: CASTSGLNEQFF
CDR3 DNA: TGTGCCAGCACCAGTGGACTCAATGAGCAGTTCTTC

V gene: TRBV10-3
J gene: TRBJ2-1
clone size: few
D gene: .
CDR3 protein: CAISETATEQFF
CDR3 DNA: TGTGCCATCAGCGAAACAGCTACCGAGCAGTTCTTC

V gene: TRBV11-1
J gene: TRBJ2-7
clone size: many
D gene: TRBD2
CDR3 protein: CASSLGLAQGEQYF
CDR3 DNA: TGTGCCAGCAGCTTGGGACTAGCTCAGGGCGAGCAGTACTTC

V gene: TRBV6-5
J gene: TRBJ1-1
clone size: many
D gene: .
CDR3 protein: CASGYYRMNTEAFF
CDR3 DNA: TGTGCCAGCGGTTACTACAGAATGAACACTGAAGCTTTCTTT

V gene: TRBV27
J gene: TRBJ2-2
clone size: few
D gene: .
CDR3 protein: CASSLHQGMSNTGELFF
CDR3 DNA: TGTGCCAGCAGTTTGCATCAGGGGATGTCGAACACCGGGGAGCTGTTTTTT

V gene: TRBV27
J gene: TRBJ1-6
clone size: .
D gene: TRBD1
CDR3 protein: CASSLRQGIHNSPLHF
CDR3 DNA: TGTGCCAGCAGTTTACGACAGGGGATTCATAATTCACCCCTCCACTTT

V gene: TRBV5-4
J gene: TRBJ1-6
clone size: .
D gene: TRBD1
CDR3 protein: CASSQGQAGRSPLHF
CDR3 DNA: TGTGCCAGCAGCCAGGGACAGGCGGGGAGGTCACCCCTCCACTTT

V gene: TRBV7-8
J gene: TRBJ2-1
clone size: .
D gene: .
CDR3 protein: CASSLTGTWGNEQFF
CDR3 DNA: TGTGCCAGCAGCTTGACCGGGACCTGGGGCAATGAGCAGTTCTTC

V gene: TRBV19
J gene: TRBJ1-1
clone size: .
D gene: .
CDR3 protein: CASTRTVNTEAFF
CDR3 DNA: TGTGCCAGTACGCGGACCGTGAACACTGAAGCTTTCTTT

V gene: TRBV15
J gene: TRBJ2-7
clone size: .
D gene: TRBD1
CDR3 protein: CATSRDTGAYSYEQYF
CDR3 DNA: TGTGCCACCAGCAGAGATACAGGGGCCTACTCCTACGAGCAGTACTTC

V gene: TRBV7-6
J gene: TRBJ2-1
clone size: few
D gene: .
CDR3 protein: CASSAPDGFRFF
CDR3 DNA: TGTGCCAGCAGCGCTCCGGACGGGTTTCGGTTCTTC

V gene: TRBV6-2/TRBV6-3
J gene: TRBJ1-2
clone size: few
D gene: .
CDR3 protein: CASGFEGYTF
CDR3 DNA: TGTGCCAGCGGCTTCGAAGGCTACACCTTC

V gene: TRBV12-3/TRBV12-4
J gene: TRBJ1-5
clone size: .
D gene: TRBD1
CDR3 protein: CASSFGGGPNQPQHF
CDR3 DNA: TGTGCCAGCAGTTTCGGAGGGGGCCCCAATCAGCCCCAGCATTTT

V gene: TRBV7-8
J gene: TRBJ2-3
clone size: many
D gene: .
CDR3 protein: CASSLNHPASVTDTQYF
CDR3 DNA: TGTGCCAGCAGCTTAAATCACCCAGCTAGCGTCACAGATACGCAGTATTTT

V gene: TRBV11-1
J gene: TRBJ2-7
clone size: few
D gene: .
CDR3 protein: CASSELAGAQHEQYF
CDR3 DNA: TGTGCCAGCAGCGAGCTCGCGGGGGCCCAACACGAGCAGTACTTC

V gene: TRBV24-1
J gene: TRBJ2-1
clone size: .
D gene: TRBD2
CDR3 protein: CATSDPARVGLAGDNEQFF
CDR3 DNA: TGTGCCACCAGTGATCCCGCGAGGGTTGGACTAGCGGGAGACAATGAGCAGTTCTTC

V gene: TRBV18
J gene: TRBJ2-7
clone size: .
D gene: TRBD2
CDR3 protein: CVSSPTSGAYEQYF
CDR3 DNA: TGTGTCAGCTCACCAACTAGCGGGGCCTACGAGCAGTACTTC

V gene: TRBV6-6
J gene: TRBJ2-3
clone size: .
D gene: .
CDR3 protein: CASSYSKADTQYF
CDR3 DNA: TGTGCCAGCAGTTACTCGAAGGCAGATACGCAGTATTTT

V gene: TRBV6-1
J gene: TRBJ2-1
clone size: few
D gene: .
CDR3 protein: CASTPGPKKNEQFF
CDR3 DNA: TGTGCCAGCACCCCGGGCCCAAAGAAAAATGAGCAGTTCTTC

V gene: TRBV11-1
J gene: TRBJ1-1
clone size: few
D gene: TRBD1
CDR3 protein: CASSSSGTGKLANTEAFF
CDR3 DNA: TGTGCCAGCAGCTCCTCCGGGACAGGGAAATTAGCGAACACTGAAGCTTTCTTT

V gene: TRBV20-1
J gene: TRBJ2-7
clone size: few
D gene: .
CDR3 protein: CSATGTLLEQYF
CDR3 DNA: TGCAGTGCTACCGGGACTCTCCTCGAGCAGTACTTC

V gene: TRBV27
J gene: TRBJ2-7
clone size: many
D gene: .
CDR3 protein: CASSWGKAYEQYF
CDR3 DNA: TGTGCCAGCAGTTGGGGGAAGGCCTACGAGCAGTACTTC

V gene: TRBV30
J gene: TRBJ2-1
clone size: few
D gene: .
CDR3 protein: CAWSVGLALNDEQFF
CDR3 DNA: TGTGCCTGGAGTGTGGGTCTAGCGTTAAACGATGAGCAGTTCTTC

V gene: TRBV5-1
J gene: TRBJ2-7
clone size: .
D gene: .
CDR3 protein: CASSLAEGAPTYEQYF
CDR3 DNA: TGCGCCAGCAGCTTGGCCGAAGGAGCCCCAACCTACGAGCAGTACTTC

V gene: TRBV12-3/TRBV12-4
J gene: TRBJ2-7
clone size: .
D gene: .
CDR3 protein: CASTRDTSYEQYF
CDR3 DNA: TGTGCCAGCACTCGGGACACCAGCTACGAGCAGTACTTC

V gene: TRBV10-3
J gene: TRBJ2-2
clone size: many
D gene: .
CDR3 protein: CAITLTANTGELFF
CDR3 DNA: TGTGCCATCACTCTTACGGCGAACACCGGGGAGCTGTTTTTT

V gene: TRBV28
J gene: TRBJ2-2
clone size: .
D gene: .
CDR3 protein: CASKSAGAGSGELFF
CDR3 DNA: TGTGCCAGCAAATCGGCAGGGGCAGGTTCCGGGGAGCTGTTTTTT

V gene: TRBV12-3/TRBV12-4
J gene: TRBJ1-3
clone size: .
D gene: TRBD1
CDR3 protein: CASSSLPGQGAGNTIYF
CDR3 DNA: TGTGCCAGCAGTTCCCTACCGGGACAGGGGGCTGGAAACACCATATATTTT

V gene: TRBV27
J gene: TRBJ2-7
clone size: many
D gene: TRBD2
CDR3 protein: CASSLSASGSSYEQYF
CDR3 DNA: TGTGCCAGCAGTTTATCAGCTAGCGGGAGTTCCTACGAGCAGTACTTC

V gene: TRBV20-1
J gene: TRBJ1-5
clone size: few
D gene: .
CDR3 protein: CSARGQTQGNSNQPQHF
CDR3 DNA: TGCAGTGCTAGGGGGCAAACACAGGGAAATAGCAATCAGCCCCAGCATTTT

V gene: TRBV7-9
J gene: TRBJ1-6
clone size: many
D gene: .
CDR3 protein: CASSPRQDSPLHF
CDR3 DNA: TGTGCCAGCAGCCCCCGACAGGATTCACCCCTCCACTTT

V gene: TRBV20-1
J gene: TRBJ1-6
clone size: few
D gene: .
CDR3 protein: CSAAVGWDNSPLHF
CDR3 DNA: TGCAGTGCAGCGGTGGGGTGGGATAATTCACCCCTCCACTTT

V gene: TRBV20-1
J gene: TRBJ2-3
clone size: many
D gene: .
CDR3 protein: CSAKRADTQYF
CDR3 DNA: TGCAGTGCTAAAAGGGCGGATACGCAGTATTTT

V gene: TRBV5-1
J gene: TRBJ1-1
clone size: few
D gene: .
CDR3 protein: CASSFGGPAEAFF
CDR3 DNA: TGCGCCAGCAGCTTTGGGGGCCCCGCTGAAGCTTTCTTT

V gene: TRBV6-1
J gene: TRBJ2-7
clone size: .
D gene: TRBD1
CDR3 protein: CASSDPGQGKFSYEQYF
CDR3 DNA: TGTGCCAGCAGTGACCCGGGACAGGGAAAATTCTCCTACGAGCAGTACTTC

V gene: TRBV29-1
J gene: TRBJ2-3
clone size: many
D gene: TRBD2
CDR3 protein: CSVEDRGGGTDTQYF
CDR3 DNA: TGCAGCGTTGAAGACCGCGGGGGGGGTACAGATACGCAGTATTTT

V gene: TRBV29-1
J gene: TRBJ2-7
clone size: .
D gene: TRBD2
CDR3 protein: CSVDAGGHYEQYF
CDR3 DNA: TGCAGCGTTGATGCGGGAGGGCACTACGAGCAGTACTTC

V gene: TRBV20-1
J gene: TRBJ2-1
clone size: .
D gene: .
CDR3 protein: CSAREEGTQSREQFF
CDR3 DNA: TGCAGTGCTAGAGAGGAGGGAACCCAATCACGCGAGCAGTTCTTC

V gene: TRBV11-2
J gene: TRBJ2-2
clone size: .
D gene: TRBD2
CDR3 protein: CASSPTLAGVTGELFF
CDR3 DNA: TGTGCCAGCAGCCCGACGCTAGCGGGAGTAACCGGGGAGCTGTTTTTT

V gene: TRBV6-5
J gene: TRBJ1-6
clone size: many
D gene: .
CDR3 protein: CASSYSRGTMNSPLHF
CDR3 DNA: TGTGCCAGCAGTTACTCCCGGGGGACGATGAATTCACCCCTCCACTTT

V gene: TRBV20-1
J gene: TRBJ2-7
clone size: .
D gene: TRBD1
CDR3 protein: CSALGTEYEQYF
CDR3 DNA: TGCAGTGCTTTGGGGACAGAATACGAGCAGTACTTC

V gene: TRBV7-6
J gene: TRBJ2-3
clone size: .
D gene: .
CDR3 protein: CASSLATLDTQYF
CDR3 DNA: TGTGCCAGCAGCTTAGCGACTTTAGATACGCAGTATTTT

V gene: TRBV4-2
J gene: TRBJ2-7
clone size: .
D gene: .
CDR3 protein: CASSQDPGRASYEQYF
CDR3 DNA: TGTGCCAGCAGCCAAGATCCGGGGCGGGCCTCCTACGAGCAGTACTTC

V gene: TRBV10-3
J gene: TRBJ1-2
clone size: many
D gene: TRBD1
CDR3 protein: CAISEGGHSGYTF
CDR3 DNA: TGTGCCATCAGTGAAGGGGGCCACTCGGGCTACACCTTC